Each of the 25 T cell receptor beta chains below was sequenced from the same sample in a study of CXCR3-negative and CXCR3-positive naive CD8 T cells. Researchers prepared the TRB cDNA libraries using 5' RACE with UMI labels. TCRdb processed the 5' RACE reads again and assigns one entry to each CDR3 protein, with no DNA. The record lists around 92,000 distinct CDR3 sequences, of which the ten most abundant hold over 1.5%. The sequencing input was naive CXCR3- CD8+ T cells from blood. The subset is: CD45RO-CCR7+CD27+CD95- naive CD8+ T cells lacking CXCR3 (TNR3-). These receptors were obtained from a human donor in good health. Some clones in this sample may be carry-over from other donors' samples.

V and J are TRBV21-1 and TRBJ2-3. TRBV21-1 is a pseudogene segment. The length of the CDR3 is 12 residues. The CDR3 sequence: CASSALSGTQCF.

This CDR3 is CATSRGASTDTQYF. The chain couples TRBV15 to TRBJ2-3. The CDR3 sequence is 14 residues long. Germline V CDR1 and CDR2: LNHNV, YYDKDF (reference sequence).

This rearrangement joins TRBV15 to TRBJ2-7; TCRdb reports TRBD1, a call that lacks DNA to check it against. The CDR3 has 16 residues. The germline V gene encodes CDR1 LNHNV and CDR2 YYDKDF (reference sequence). The CDR3 reads CATSKEGDRGTYEQYF.

This sequence joins TRBV7-6 and TRBJ2-7; the D call from TCRdb, TRBD1, cannot be confirmed without DNA. The CDR3 totals 15 residues. CDR1 is SGHVS, CDR2 FNYEAQ, per germline. CDR3 amino acids: CASSTPGQGGNEQYF.

The chain couples TRBV5-6 to TRBJ2-2. The length of the CDR3 is 12 residues. Germline loops: CDR1 SGHDT, CDR2 YYEEEE. This CDR3 reads CASSGEAGELFF.

The V gene is TRBV7-9, the J gene TRBJ2-7; TCRdb gives TRBD1 as the D gene, but with no DNA this cannot be confirmed. CDR3 length: 15 residues. Germline assignment: CDR1 SEHNR and CDR2 FQNEAQ (reference sequence). This chain's CDR3 is CASSSPVQGAGEQYF.

The rearrangement joins TRBV7-6 to TRBJ2-7; TCRdb's D call, TRBD2, is unchecked because there is no DNA. Germline assignment: CDR1 SGHVS and CDR2 FNYEAQ. The CDR3 length is 12 residues. This CDR3 reads CASSSLAGEQYF.

The gene calls are TRBV28 and TRBJ2-7; lacking DNA, the TRBD1 call made by TCRdb goes unchecked. This CDR3 is 15 amino acids long. In germline, CDR1 is MDHEN, CDR2 SYDVKM. The chain's CDR3 is CASRSDRAESYEQYF.

The chain employs TRBV27 and TRBJ1-2. CDR3 size: 13 residues. The germline V gene has CDR1 MNHEY and CDR2 SMNVEV (reference sequence). The CDR3 reads CASSLSRYYGYTF.

V usage is TRBV28 and J usage is TRBJ2-7. Germline values: CDR1 MDHEN, CDR2 SYDVKM. The CDR3 loop spans 13 amino acids. The CDR3 reads CASSFGGSYEQYF. Full variable domain (rest looked up from reference TRBV28 and TRBJ2-7): DVKVTQSSRYLVKRTGEKVFLECVQDMDHENMFWYRQDPGLGLRLIYFSYDVKMKEKGDIPEGYSVSREKKERFSLILESASTNQTSMYLCASSFGGSYEQYFGPGTRLTVT.

The rearrangement joins TRBV27 to TRBJ1-1; as DNA is missing, the TRBD1 call by TCRdb cannot be tested. The CDR3 spans 15 residues. Germline CDR1 and CDR2: MNHEY and SMNVEV (reference sequence). The CDR3 is CANSLGGGRYTEAFF.

The CDR3 region is CASSPEGREQFF. V gene TRBV7-8 combines with J gene TRBJ2-1; TCRdb designates TRBD2, a call that cannot be tested without DNA. Germline V CDR1 and CDR2: SGHVS, FQNEAQ. The CDR3 is made up of 12 amino acids.

The J gene is TRBJ2-1, the V gene TRBV20-1. The CDR3 has 13 amino acids. The germline gives CDR1 DFQATT, CDR2 SNEGSKA (reference sequence). The CDR3 reads CSARVEWLNEQFF.

This clonotype shows up as medium-sized by frequency. The V gene is TRBV4-3, the J gene TRBJ2-3; lacking DNA, the TRBD2 call made by TCRdb goes unchecked. The germline V gene has CDR1 LGHNA and CDR2 YSLEER. The CDR3 spans 19 residues. The CDR3 sequence is CASSQQGLAGGERTDTQYF.

The chain has TRBV28 and TRBJ2-1; TCRdb gives TRBD2 as the D gene, but with no DNA this cannot be confirmed. This CDR3 has 19 amino acids. In germline, CDR1 is MDHEN, CDR2 SYDVKM. The CDR3 sequence is CASSPNPSTSGRTYNEQFF.

The genes are TRBV29-1 and TRBJ2-1. Germline-derived CDR1 and CDR2 are SQVTM and ANQGSEA. This CDR3 region has 12 residues. CDR3 region: CSVEDRLNEQFF.

J is TRBJ2-3 and V is TRBV29-1; TCRdb calls TRBD1, which cannot be checked without DNA. Germline CDR1 and CDR2: SQVTM and ANQGSEA. The CDR3 covers 15 residues. CDR3 sequence: CSVEGTERVADTQYF.

The CDR3 region is CSVETNTEAFF. This chain joins TRBV29-1 and TRBJ1-1. The CDR3 extends over 11 amino acids. Germline V lookup: CDR1 SQVTM, CDR2 ANQGSEA.

This chain connects TRBV29-1 to TRBJ2-1; TCRdb lists TRBD1, though no DNA is available to test this call. The length of the CDR3 is 12 residues. CDR1 SQVTM and CDR2 ANQGSEA come from the germline V gene. The CDR3 reads CSVEAGVVEQFF.

The chain joins TRBV12-3 or TRBV12-4 to TRBJ2-1. The CDR3 covers 15 residues. The CDR3 spells CASRATGSSYNEQFF.

The V gene is TRBV9, the J gene TRBJ2-1; TCRdb's D call, TRBD1, is unchecked because there is no DNA. Germline CDR1 and CDR2: SGDLS and YYNGEE. The CDR3 sequence is 16 residues long. CDR3 sequence: CASSVDGGGWYNEQFF.

The gene calls are TRBV29-1 and TRBJ2-5; TCRdb calls TRBD2, which cannot be checked without DNA. The CDR3 extends over 16 amino acids. Germline V gene sequence: CDR1 SQVTM, CDR2 ANQGSEA. The CDR3 spells CSVEGPASGRAETQYF.

CDR3 region: CASSGVGGLQPGELFF. The chain employs TRBV4-1 and TRBJ2-2; TCRdb gives TRBD2 as the D gene, but with no DNA this cannot be confirmed. The germline V gene encodes CDR1 MGHRA and CDR2 YSYEKL. This CDR3 spans 16 amino acids.

CDR3 in amino acids: CASSPGQESYEQYF. The chain has TRBV7-2 and TRBJ2-7; TCRdb calls TRBD1, which cannot be checked without DNA. This CDR3 contains 14 residues. The germline V gene encodes CDR1 SGHTA and CDR2 FQGNSA.

The rearrangement joins TRBV6-5 to TRBJ1-1. The CDR3 is 11 amino acids. The V gene's germline CDR1 is MNHEY and CDR2 SVGAGI. CDR3 loop: CASLGGTEAFF.